Here is one T cell receptor (beta chain) with its context. The data belong to a study of blood T cell repertoires in COVID-19. The CDR3 consists of 17 residues. In germline, CDR1 is MNHEY, CDR2 SMNVEV (reference sequence). V gave up 0 bases and J gave up 5 bases; unmatched junction bases: 5. In the original workflow: How many nucleated cells were present was estimated from reference gene primer amplification. Generated by immunoSEQ multiplex PCR, the TCRdb table keeps only in-frame clones and is missing some. V and J calls and clone size are copied from that table; D and trimming were computed from the DNA. The top ten hold roughly 5.1% of the sample, which has about 93,000 clones, around 90% seen once.

The J gene is TRBJ1-6, the V gene TRBV27, with 9 bases aligning to TRBD1. Sequenced material: peripheral blood. This receptor was taken from a man between 60 and 75 years old with COVID-19, enrolled during active disease. The CDR3 reads CASSLSYRDRDNSPLHF. The CDR3 nucleotides are TGTGCCAGCAGTTTATCGTACAGGGACAGGGATAATTCACCCCTCCACTTT.